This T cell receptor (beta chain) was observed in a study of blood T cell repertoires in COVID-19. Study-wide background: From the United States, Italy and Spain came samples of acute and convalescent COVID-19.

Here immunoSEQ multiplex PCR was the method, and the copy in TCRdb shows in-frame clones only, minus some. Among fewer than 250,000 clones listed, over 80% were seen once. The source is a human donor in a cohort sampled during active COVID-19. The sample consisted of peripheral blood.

This CDR3 reads CASSLNYGTGELFF. The CDR3 region has the DNA TGTGCCAGCAGCCTTAACTATGGCACCGGGGAGCTGTTTTTT. The chain combines TRBV27 with TRBJ2-2; no definite D call. V was cut by 6 bases and J by 4 bases, with 12 bases left in between. The V gene's germline CDR1 is MNHEY and CDR2 SMNVEV (reference sequence). The CDR3 runs 14 residues.